This T cell receptor (beta chain) derives from a study of technical replicates of blood from several donors. Germline CDR1 reads GTSNPN; CDR2 reads SVGIG (reference sequence). The CDR3 consists of 13 residues. Trimming shortened V by 0 bases and J by 0 bases, and 5 bases separated the two germline ends. Assay used: immunoSEQ multiplex PCR; TCRdb lists only in-frame clones, some missing. In the table there are around 76,000 clones, less than 99% of which are singletons. The sequence was collected from a human donor in good health. This chain links TRBV30 with TRBJ1-1; a weak D match, TRBD1 (5 bases). Specimen: T cells isolated from PBMCs. The CDR3 coding sequence is TGTGCCTGGAGTGTAGGGGTGAACACTGAAGCTTTCTTT. This codes for CAWSVGVNTEAFF.